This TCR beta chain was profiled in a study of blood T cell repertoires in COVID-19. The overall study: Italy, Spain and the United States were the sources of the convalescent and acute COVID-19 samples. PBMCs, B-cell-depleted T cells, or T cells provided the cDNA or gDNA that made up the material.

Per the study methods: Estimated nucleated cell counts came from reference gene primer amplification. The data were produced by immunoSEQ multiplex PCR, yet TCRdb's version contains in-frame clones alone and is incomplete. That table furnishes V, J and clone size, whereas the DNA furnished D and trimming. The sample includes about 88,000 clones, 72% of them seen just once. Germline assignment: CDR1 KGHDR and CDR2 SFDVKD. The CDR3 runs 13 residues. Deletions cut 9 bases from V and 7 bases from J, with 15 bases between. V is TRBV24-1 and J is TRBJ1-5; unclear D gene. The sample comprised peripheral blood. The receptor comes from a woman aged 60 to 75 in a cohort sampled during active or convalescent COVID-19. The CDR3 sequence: CATPGRVKQPQHF. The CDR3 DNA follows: TGTGCCACCCCTGGGAGGGTAAAGCAGCCCCAGCATTTT.